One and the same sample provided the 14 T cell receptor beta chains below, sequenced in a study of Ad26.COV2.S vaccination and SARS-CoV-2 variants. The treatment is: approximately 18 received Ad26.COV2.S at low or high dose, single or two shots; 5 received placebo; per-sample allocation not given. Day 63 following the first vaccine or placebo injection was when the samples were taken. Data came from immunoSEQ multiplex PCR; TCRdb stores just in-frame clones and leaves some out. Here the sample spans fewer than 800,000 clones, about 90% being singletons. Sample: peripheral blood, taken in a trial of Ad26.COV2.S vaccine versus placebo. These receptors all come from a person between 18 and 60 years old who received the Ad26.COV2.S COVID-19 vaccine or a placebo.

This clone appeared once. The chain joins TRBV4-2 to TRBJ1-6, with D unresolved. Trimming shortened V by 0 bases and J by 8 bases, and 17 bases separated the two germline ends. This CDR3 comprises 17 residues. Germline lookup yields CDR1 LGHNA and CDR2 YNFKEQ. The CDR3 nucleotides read TGTGCCAGCAGCCAAGATCCTCTGTACAGCAGTTATTCACCCCTCCACTTT. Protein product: CASSQDPLYSSYSPLHF.

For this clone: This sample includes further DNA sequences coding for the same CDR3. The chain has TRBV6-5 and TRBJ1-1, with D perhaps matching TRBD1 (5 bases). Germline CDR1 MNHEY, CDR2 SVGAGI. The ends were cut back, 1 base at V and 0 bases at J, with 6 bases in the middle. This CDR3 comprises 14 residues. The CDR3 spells CASSYWGMNTEAFF. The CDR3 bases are TGTGCCAGCAGTTACTGGGGGATGAACACTGAAGCTTTCTTT.

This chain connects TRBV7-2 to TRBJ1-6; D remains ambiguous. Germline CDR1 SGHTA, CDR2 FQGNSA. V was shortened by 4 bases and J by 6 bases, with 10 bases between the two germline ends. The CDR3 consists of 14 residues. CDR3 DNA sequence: TGTGCCAGCAGCTCCGAGGCCCGTAATTCACCCCTCCACTTT. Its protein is CASSSEARNSPLHF.

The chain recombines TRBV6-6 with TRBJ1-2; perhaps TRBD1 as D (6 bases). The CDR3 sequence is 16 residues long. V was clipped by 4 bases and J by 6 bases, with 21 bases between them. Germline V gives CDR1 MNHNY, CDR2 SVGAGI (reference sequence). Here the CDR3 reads CASSSLKRYRDHGYTF. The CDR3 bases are TGTGCCAGCAGTTCACTCAAGAGGTACAGGGATCATGGCTACACCTTC.

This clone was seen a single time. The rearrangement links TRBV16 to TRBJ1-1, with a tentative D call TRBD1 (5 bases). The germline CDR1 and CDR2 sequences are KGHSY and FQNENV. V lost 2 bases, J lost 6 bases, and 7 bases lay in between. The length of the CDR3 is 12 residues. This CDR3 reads CASSQGRAEAFF. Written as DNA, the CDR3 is TGTGCCAGCAGCCAAGGCAGGGCTGAAGCTTTCTTT.

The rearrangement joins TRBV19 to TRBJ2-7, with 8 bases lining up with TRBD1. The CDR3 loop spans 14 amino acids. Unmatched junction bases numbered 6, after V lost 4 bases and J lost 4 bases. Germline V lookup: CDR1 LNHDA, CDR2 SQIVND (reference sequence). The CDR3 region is CASSTSGQDYEQYF. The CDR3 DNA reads TGTGCCAGTAGTACCTCGGGACAGGATTACGAGCAGTACTTC.

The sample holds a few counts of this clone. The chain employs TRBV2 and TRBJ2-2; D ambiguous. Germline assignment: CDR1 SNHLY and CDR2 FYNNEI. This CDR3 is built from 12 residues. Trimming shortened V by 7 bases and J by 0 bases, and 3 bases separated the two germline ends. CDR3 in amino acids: CASNPNTGELFF. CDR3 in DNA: TGTGCCAGCAACCCGAACACCGGGGAGCTGTTTTTT.

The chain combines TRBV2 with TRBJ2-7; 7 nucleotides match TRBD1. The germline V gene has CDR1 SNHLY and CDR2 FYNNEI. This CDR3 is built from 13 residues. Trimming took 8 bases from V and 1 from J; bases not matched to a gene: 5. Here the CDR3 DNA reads TGTGCCAGCGGTGGACAGGTGTCCTACGAGCAGTACTTC. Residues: CASGGQVSYEQYF.

The CDR3 protein is CASSELVEVDEQFF. In nucleotides, the CDR3 is TGTGCCAGCAGTGAACTGGTTGAAGTCGATGAGCAGTTCTTC. J is TRBJ2-1 and V is TRBV2; D call uncertain. Per the germline V gene, CDR1 is SNHLY and CDR2 is FYNNEI. V was trimmed by 2 bases and J by 8 bases, leaving 13 bases between them. The CDR3 has 14 residues. Together with reference TRBV2 and TRBJ2-1, the CDR3 gives the full variable domain: EPEVTQTPSHQVTQMGQEVILRCVPISNHLYFYWYRQILGQKVEFLVSFYNNEISEKSEIFDDQFSVERPDGSNFTLKIRSTKLEDSAMYFCASSELVEVDEQFFGPGTRLTVL.

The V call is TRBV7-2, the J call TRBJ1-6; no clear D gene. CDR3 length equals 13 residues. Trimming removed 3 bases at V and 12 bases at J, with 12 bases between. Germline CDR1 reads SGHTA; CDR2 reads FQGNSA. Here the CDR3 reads CASSLEAAVPLHF. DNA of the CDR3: TGTGCCAGCAGCTTGGAGGCAGCGGTACCCCTCCACTTT.

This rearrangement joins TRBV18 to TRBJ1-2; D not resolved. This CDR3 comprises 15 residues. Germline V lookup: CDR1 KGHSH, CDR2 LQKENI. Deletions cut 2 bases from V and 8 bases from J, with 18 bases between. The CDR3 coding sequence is TGTGCCAGCTCACCATCGACACCCTCCAGGTTCGGCTACACCTTC. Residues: CASSPSTPSRFGYTF. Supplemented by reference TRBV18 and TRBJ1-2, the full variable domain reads NAGVMQNPRHLVRRRGQEARLRCSPMKGHSHVYWYRQLPEEGLKFMVYLQKENIIDESGMPKERFSAEFPKEGPSILRIQQVVRGDSAAYFCASSPSTPSRFGYTFGSGTRLTVV.

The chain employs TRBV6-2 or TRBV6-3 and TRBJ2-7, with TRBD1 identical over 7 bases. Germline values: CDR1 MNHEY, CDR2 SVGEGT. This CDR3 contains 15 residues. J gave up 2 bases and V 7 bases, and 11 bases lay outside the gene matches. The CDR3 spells CASIPTGQGAYEQYF. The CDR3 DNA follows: TGTGCCAGCATCCCCACGGGGCAGGGGGCCTACGAGCAGTACTTC.

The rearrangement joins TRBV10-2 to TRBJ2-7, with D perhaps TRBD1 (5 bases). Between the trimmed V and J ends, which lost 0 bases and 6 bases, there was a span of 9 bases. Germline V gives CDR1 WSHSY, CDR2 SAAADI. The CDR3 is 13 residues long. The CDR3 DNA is TGCGCCAGCAGTGAGTCGACCCAGGGCGAGCAGTACTTC. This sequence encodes CASSESTQGEQYF.

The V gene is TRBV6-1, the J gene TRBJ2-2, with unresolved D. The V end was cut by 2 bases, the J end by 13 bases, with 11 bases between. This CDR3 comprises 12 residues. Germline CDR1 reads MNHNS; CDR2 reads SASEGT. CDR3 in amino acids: CASSEPLRPLFF. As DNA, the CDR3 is TGTGCCAGCAGTGAACCCCTTAGGCCGCTGTTTTTT.